This TCR beta chain stems from a study of cytotoxic CD8 clonotypes in ibrutinib-treated CLL (dated by TCRdb to about 2021). Background on the whole study: The cohort included about 15 treatment-naive and fewer than 12 relapsed/refractory patients; some 18 were IGHV unmutated. Partial responses were observed in around 25 patients and complete responses in 2; after a median follow-up of roughly 72 months, remission was maintained in some 14 patients and progression was observed in approximately 12. Response samples were obtained after a median of around 11 months of treatment, with a range of roughly 6 to 40 months. On average, each sample yielded around 230,000 productive templates and over 90,000 productive rearrangements. Of the approximately 87 participants in the trial, about 26 had longitudinal samples available. Cryopreserved peripheral blood mononuclear cells were obtained prior to treatment, at the time of response, and at either disease progression or sustained remission. Every remission and progressive disease sample was obtained while ibrutinib was still being received by the patients.

Turning to this clone: The antigen it recognizes is unknown. Nothing much larger sits one base from this clone, and base qualities are not available.

What the time point label conveys for this sample: around 2 years on ibrutinib. Approximately 2 micrograms of genomic DNA were extracted from cryopreserved PBMCs for TCR beta library preparation. Longitudinal blood samples from CLL patients on ibrutinib monotherapy were analyzed using high-throughput TCR beta sequencing. Patients were enrolled in a phase 2 open-label single-center ibrutinib monotherapy trial. Each clonotype received, on average, around 10x coverage in deep resolution sequencing performed on a MiSeq, where the target depth lay between 1 in 1 million and 1 in 200,000 T cells. TCR beta libraries were generated with the immunoSEQ hsTCRB Kit. Per the authors' processing: ImmunoSEQ Data Assistant and ImmunoSEQ Analyzer were used for data analysis, and V, D and J genes were assigned according to IMGT definitions. Clonality, with values ranging from 0 to 1, was calculated as one minus the normalized Shannon entropy of productive rearrangement frequencies. Only overrepresented clonotypes making up at least 0.05% of the repertoire of each patient were included in the public clonotype analysis. About a dozen repertoires from age-matched healthy donors, obtained from immuneACCESS, served as clonality controls. Held by TCRdb, this immuneACCESS table contains in-frame sequences only and omits some clones. Under half of the omission traces to an unresolved V gene where checked; the cause of the rest is unknown. That table furnishes V, J and clone size, whereas the DNA furnished D and trimming. This sample holds 150,000 or so clones; 70% to 90% were observed only once. The leading ten clones occupy approximately 2% of the sample.

Overall study results and their limits: Sustained-remission and progressing patients did not have matched sampling times, and lymph node repertoires were not examined. Public clonotypes were rare and either shrank or stayed stable during treatment, and the rise in clonality at ibrutinib response reflected expansion of private clonotypes. Baseline clonality exceeded that of age-matched healthy donors and correlated strongly with circulating CD8+ T-cell counts. Clonality increased at ibrutinib response, stayed stable in sustained remission, and fell back toward baseline at progression.

The sample here was PBMCs, taken after 24 months of ibrutinib treatment. This sequence was found in a human donor with chronic lymphocytic leukemia.

This receptor carries the CDR3 CASSLVYGGPYNEQFF. The DNA reads as follows: TGTGCCAGCAGCTTAGTATACGGGGGTCCGTACAATGAGCAGTTCTTC. The chain is encoded by TRBV7-2 joined to TRBJ2-1, and perhaps TRBD2 as D gene, on 6 matching bases. From the cysteine through the phenylalanine, the CDR3 covers 16 amino acids. CDR3 DNA is the only sequence kept; it has 48 bases, read in frame from the first base. At the junction V is shortened by 1 base and J by 4 bases, with 14 bases in between. The CDR1 and CDR2 encoded by the germline V gene are SGHTA and FQGNSA.